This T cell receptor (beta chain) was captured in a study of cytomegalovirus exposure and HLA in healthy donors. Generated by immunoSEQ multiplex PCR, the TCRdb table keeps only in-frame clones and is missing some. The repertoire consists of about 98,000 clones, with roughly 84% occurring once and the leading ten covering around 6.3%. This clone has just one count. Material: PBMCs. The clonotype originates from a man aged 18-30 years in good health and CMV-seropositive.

CDR3 DNA: TGTGCCAGCAGCTTGGTGTGGGGGGGGGACAGGGTGAAGGAGCAGTACTTC. Translation: CASSLVWGGDRVKEQYF. The chain is built from TRBV5-6 and TRBJ2-7, with 9 nucleotides matching TRBD1. Germline V lookup: CDR1 SGHDT, CDR2 YYEEEE. CDR3 length: 17 residues. After removal of 0 bases from V and 7 bases from J, the junction contained 14 bases not matched to a gene.